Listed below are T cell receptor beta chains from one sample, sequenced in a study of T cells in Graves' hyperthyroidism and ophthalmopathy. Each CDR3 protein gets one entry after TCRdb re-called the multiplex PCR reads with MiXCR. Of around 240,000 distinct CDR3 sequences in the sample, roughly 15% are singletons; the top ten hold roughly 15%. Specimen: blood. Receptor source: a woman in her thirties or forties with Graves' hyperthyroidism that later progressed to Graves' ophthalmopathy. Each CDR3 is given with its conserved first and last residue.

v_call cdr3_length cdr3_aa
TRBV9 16 CASSDGTGRDPYEQYF
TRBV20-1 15 CSASSPSGRRREQYF
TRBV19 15 CASSIQGPRGETQYF
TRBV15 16 CATSRSITRGNQPQHF
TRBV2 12 CASRELAFEQFF
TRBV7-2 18 CASSWEVLAGGKGETQYF
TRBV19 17 CASSPQGTGGWDGELFF
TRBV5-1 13 CASSEIHTDTQYF
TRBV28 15 CASTHRTLAYNEQFF
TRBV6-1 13 CASSEFEADTQYF
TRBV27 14 CASGSGTHYNEQFF
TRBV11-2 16 CASSFPRARRPYEQYF
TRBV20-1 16 CSATAGGASSYNEQFF
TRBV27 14 CASTLAGGTGELFF
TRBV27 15 CASSLSLGLNEKLFF
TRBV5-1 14 CASSQRTGMNEQYF
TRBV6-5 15 CASGGLAGDTGELFF
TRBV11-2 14 CASSLAGGTGELFF
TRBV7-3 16 CASSPRTGDSYNEQFF
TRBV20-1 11 CSAPINGELFF
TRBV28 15 CASSSPGVGTGELFF
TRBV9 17 CASSVAAREPPYNEQFF
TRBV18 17 CASSLSGKSSGANVLTF
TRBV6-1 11 CACTFEETQYF
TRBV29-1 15 CSVQPGPGTYYGYTF
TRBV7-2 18 CASSLGWLAGGPGETQYF
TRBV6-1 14 CASSAPGTDYEQYF
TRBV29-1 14 CSVPSGPARETQYF
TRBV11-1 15 CASSRDGAGYSPLHF
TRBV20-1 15 CSARDAGRTNEKLFF
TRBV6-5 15 CASSYVSGSPGTQYF
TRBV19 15 CASSIGTRGGNEQFF
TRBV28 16 CASSPPGRSGNEKLFF
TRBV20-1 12 CRPGQSLDGAYF
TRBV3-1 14 CASSQTSGRAEQYF
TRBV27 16 CASSLVNLEGTDTQYF
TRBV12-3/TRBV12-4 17 CASSGGLSGRSYNEQFF
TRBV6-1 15 CASKHNRGANYGYTF
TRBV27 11 CASTRGDEQFF
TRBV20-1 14 CSAKSDREPYEQYF
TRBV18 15 CASSPNNRGQETQYF
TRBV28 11 CASSTSREQFF
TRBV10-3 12 CALIGGNTKAFF
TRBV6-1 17 CASSESIGSGNTGELFF
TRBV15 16 CATSRDWAGGTDTQYF
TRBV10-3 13 CAIRAGAGDEQFF
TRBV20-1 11 CSASRQAVAFF
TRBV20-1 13 CSARVPTNEKLFF
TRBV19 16 CASSQVGRGSYNEQFF
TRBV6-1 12 CASRRPGGEEFF
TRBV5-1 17 CASNRVQAGTSGHQEFF
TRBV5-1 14 CASSLVQYTGELFF
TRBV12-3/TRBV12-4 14 CASSSSGGGEKLFF
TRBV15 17 CATSSLKGVSGANVLTF